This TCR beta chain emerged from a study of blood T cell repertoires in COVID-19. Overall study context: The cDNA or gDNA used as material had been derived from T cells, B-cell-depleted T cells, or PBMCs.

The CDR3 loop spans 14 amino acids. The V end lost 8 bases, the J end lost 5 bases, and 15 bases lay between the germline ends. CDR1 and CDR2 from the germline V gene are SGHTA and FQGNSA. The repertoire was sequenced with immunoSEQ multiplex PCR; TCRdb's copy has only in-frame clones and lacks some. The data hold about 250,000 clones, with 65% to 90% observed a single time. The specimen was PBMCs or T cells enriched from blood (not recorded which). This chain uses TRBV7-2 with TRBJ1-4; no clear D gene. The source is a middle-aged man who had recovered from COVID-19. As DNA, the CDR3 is TGTGCCAGCGGCCCCCGTACGAACAATGAAAAACTGTTTTTT. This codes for CASGPRTNNEKLFF.